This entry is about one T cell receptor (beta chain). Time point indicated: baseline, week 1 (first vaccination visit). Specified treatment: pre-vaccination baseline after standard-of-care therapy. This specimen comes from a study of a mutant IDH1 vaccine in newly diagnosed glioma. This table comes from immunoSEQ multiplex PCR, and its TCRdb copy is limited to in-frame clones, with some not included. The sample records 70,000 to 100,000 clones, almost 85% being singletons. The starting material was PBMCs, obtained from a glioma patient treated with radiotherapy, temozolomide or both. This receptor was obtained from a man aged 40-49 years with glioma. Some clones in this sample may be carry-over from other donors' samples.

This chain's CDR3 is CSVVADQMETQYF. The CDR3 region has the DNA TGCAGCGTTGTGGCGGACCAGATGGAGACCCAGTACTTC. This rearrangement joins TRBV29-1 to TRBJ2-5; no definite D call. CDR3 length: 13 residues. Germline loops: CDR1 SQVTM, CDR2 ANQGSEA. With 4 bases removed from V and 5 bases from J, the gap between germline ends came to 14 bases.